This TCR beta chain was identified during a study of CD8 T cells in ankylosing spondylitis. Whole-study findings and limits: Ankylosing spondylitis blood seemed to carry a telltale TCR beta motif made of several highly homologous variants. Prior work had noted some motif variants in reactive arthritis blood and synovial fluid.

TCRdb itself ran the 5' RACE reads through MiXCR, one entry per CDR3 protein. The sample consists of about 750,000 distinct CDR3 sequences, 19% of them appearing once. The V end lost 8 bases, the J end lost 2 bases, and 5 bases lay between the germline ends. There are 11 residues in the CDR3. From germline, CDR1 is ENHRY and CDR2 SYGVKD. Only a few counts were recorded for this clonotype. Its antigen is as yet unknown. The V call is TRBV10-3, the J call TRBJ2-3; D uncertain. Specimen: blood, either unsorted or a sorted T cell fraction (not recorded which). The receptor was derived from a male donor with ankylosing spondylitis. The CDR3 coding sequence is TGTGCCATCGGGAACACAGATACGCAGTATTTT. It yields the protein CAIGNTDTQYF.